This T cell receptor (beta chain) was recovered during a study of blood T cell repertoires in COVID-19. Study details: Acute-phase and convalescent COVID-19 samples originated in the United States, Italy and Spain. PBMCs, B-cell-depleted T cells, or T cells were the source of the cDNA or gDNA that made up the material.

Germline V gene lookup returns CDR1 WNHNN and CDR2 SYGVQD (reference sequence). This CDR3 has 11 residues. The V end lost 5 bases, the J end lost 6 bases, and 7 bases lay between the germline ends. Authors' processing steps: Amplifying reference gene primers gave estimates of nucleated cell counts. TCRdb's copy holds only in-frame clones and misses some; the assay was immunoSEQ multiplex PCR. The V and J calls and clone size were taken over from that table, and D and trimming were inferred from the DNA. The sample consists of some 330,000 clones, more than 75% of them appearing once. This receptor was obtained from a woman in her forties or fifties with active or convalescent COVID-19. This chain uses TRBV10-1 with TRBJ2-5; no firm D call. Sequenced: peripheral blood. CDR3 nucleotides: TGCGCCAGCAGTCGAGAGAAGACCCAGTACTTC. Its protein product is CASSREKTQYF.